This TCR beta chain was sequenced in a study of CD8 T cells in Susac syndrome. After extraction with the RNeasy kit, roughly 0.45 to 1 ug of the RNA was reverse transcribed using random hexamers. MiXCR, run by TCRdb on the immunoSEQ multiplex PCR reads, gives a single entry per CDR3 protein. The sample has approximately 190,000 distinct CDR3 sequences, around 93% seen once. Sequencing of TCR beta covered CD8+ and CD4+ T cells obtained from blood. There are 14 residues in the CDR3. The V and J ends lost 3 bases and 4 bases respectively, with 9 bases between them. Germline CDR1 SGHAT, CDR2 FQNNGV. The gene calls are TRBV11-2 and TRBJ2-2; D gene unclear. This TCR was recovered from a human donor in good health. Sequencing was performed on CD4+ T cells from PBMCs. For the CDR3, the DNA is TGTGCCAGCAGCTTCGCAGCGTCCACCGGGGAGCTGTTTTTT. Amino acid sequence: CASSFAASTGELFF.